These 25 T cell receptor beta chains came from one sample sequenced in a study of T cell responses to AZD1222 COVID-19 vaccine. The data were produced by immunoSEQ multiplex PCR, yet TCRdb's version contains in-frame clones alone and is incomplete. The profile shows about 180,000 clones, over 90% of them singletons. Sequences were derived from peripheral blood, sampled 28 days after the second AZD1222 dose. The receptor set was obtained from an adult who received the AZD1222 COVID-19 vaccine.

This chain links TRBV18 with TRBJ1-3; D is unclear. The germline V gene has CDR1 KGHSH and CDR2 LQKENI. The CDR3 contains 14 residues. Deletions cut 3 bases from V and 4 bases from J, with 10 bases between. The CDR3 DNA is TGTGCCAGCTCACCTTTGGGAGAGGGAAACACCATATATTTT. It translates to CASSPLGEGNTIYF.

This clone was seen more than once but under ten times. This chain's CDR3 is CASSIGRSPDTGELFF. DNA of the CDR3: TGTGCCAGTAGTATAGGTCGGTCCCCGGACACCGGGGAGCTGTTTTTT. The genes are TRBV19 and TRBJ2-2; D is ambiguous. V lost 1 base and J 3 bases, leaving 12 bases between the germline ends. The germline gives CDR1 LNHDA, CDR2 SQIVND (reference sequence). The CDR3 contains 16 residues.

The genes are TRBV28 and TRBJ2-7, with 8 bases matching TRBD1. Germline CDR1 reads MDHEN; CDR2 reads SYDVKM. The CDR3 is 13 residues long. V was pared by 3 bases and J by 4 bases, with 2 bases of the junction left unmatched. CDR3 DNA sequence: TGTGCCAGCAGTTTGAACAGGGGGTACGAGCAGTACTTC. This translates into CASSLNRGYEQYF.

The genes are TRBV3-1 (or the pseudogene TRBV3-2) and TRBJ2-3; D might be TRBD1 (5 bases). Germline lookup yields CDR1 LGHDT and CDR2 YNNKEL (reference sequence). Trimming cost V 2 bases and J 4 bases, with 13 bases left between them. The CDR3 totals 15 residues. CDR3 nucleotide sequence: TGTGCCAGCAGCCAAAGGCAGGGTGTCGCAGATACGCAGTATTTT. As protein: CASSQRQGVADTQYF.

This clone was observed a single time. This chain uses TRBV5-6 with TRBJ2-2, with TRBD2 matching over 10 bases. Germline V lookup: CDR1 SGHDT, CDR2 YYEEEE. The CDR3 length is 16 residues. V dropped 2 bases and J dropped 0; count of bases not matched to a gene: 1. For the CDR3, the DNA is TGTGCCAGCAGCTTTAGCGGGGGGTCGAACACCGGGGAGCTGTTTTTT. Translating gives CASSFSGGSNTGELFF.

The rearrangement uses TRBV29-1 and TRBJ2-7; the match to TRBD2 covers 10 bases. From germline, CDR1 is SQVTM and CDR2 ANQGSEA. The CDR3 spans 14 residues. With 4 bases clipped from V and 1 base from J, the junction kept 4 bases outside the gene matches. As DNA, the CDR3 is TGCAGCGTTGCCGGGACTAGCGTATCCTACGAGCAGTACTTC. This codes for CSVAGTSVSYEQYF.

V and J are TRBV18 and TRBJ1-1; 7 positions agree with TRBD1. This CDR3 is built from 13 residues. Per the germline V gene, CDR1 is KGHSH and CDR2 is LQKENI. Trimming took 7 bases from V and 3 from J; bases not matched to a gene: 5. Here the CDR3 reads CASLTGVDTEAFF. The CDR3 DNA reads as TGTGCCAGCTTAACAGGGGTGGACACTGAAGCTTTCTTT.

The genes are TRBV15 and TRBJ1-4; D ambiguous. Trimming removed 0 bases from V and 7 bases from J, with 9 bases in between. This CDR3 spans 14 amino acids. The germline gives CDR1 LNHNV, CDR2 YYDKDF (reference sequence). The chain's CDR3 is CATSRDIRGEKLFF. CDR3 nucleotides: TGTGCCACCAGCAGAGATATAAGAGGTGAAAAACTGTTTTTT.

The rearrangement joins TRBV7-2 to TRBJ1-4, with D unclear. V was shortened by 1 base and J by 8 bases, with 8 bases between the two germline ends. The CDR3 is 13 amino acids. Germline V gene lookup returns CDR1 SGHTA and CDR2 FQGNSA. CDR3 sequence reads: CASSLGREEKLFF. As DNA, the CDR3 is TGTGCCAGCAGCTTAGGTAGAGAGGAAAAACTGTTTTTT.

The rearrangement links TRBV27 to TRBJ2-3; the D is unclear. V shed 1 base and J shed 2 bases, with 13 bases lying between them. Germline CDR1 and CDR2: MNHEY and SMNVEV (reference sequence). The CDR3 is 16 amino acids. CDR3 amino acids: CASSLLRMADTDTQYF. Here the CDR3 DNA reads TGTGCCAGCAGTTTATTAAGGATGGCGGACACAGATACGCAGTATTTT.

The V call is TRBV5-5, the J call TRBJ1-5, with D perhaps matching TRBD1 (6 bases). The CDR3 loop spans 16 amino acids. V was pared by 3 bases and J by 2 bases, with 15 bases between. Germline loops: CDR1 SGHKS, CDR2 YYEKEE (reference sequence). The CDR3 here is CASSWGLTRGNQPQHF. CDR3 coding DNA: TGTGCCAGCAGCTGGGGGCTGACTCGAGGCAATCAGCCCCAGCATTTT.

The V call is TRBV6-2 or TRBV6-3, the J call TRBJ1-3; 8 bases line up with TRBD1. The CDR3 is made up of 14 amino acids. J lost 8 bases, V lost 0 bases, and 3 bases had no gene match. Looked up from germline, CDR1 is MNHEY and CDR2 is SVGEGT. The CDR3, as DNA: TGTGCCAGCAGTTACTCCGGACAGGGAGACACCATATATTTT. Protein sequence: CASSYSGQGDTIYF.

The chain employs TRBV20-1 and TRBJ1-2, with D maybe TRBD1 (6 bases). This CDR3 is built from 13 residues. Looked up from germline, CDR1 is DFQATT and CDR2 is SNEGSKA (reference sequence). V was pared by 4 bases and J by 4 bases, with 13 bases between. This chain's CDR3 is CSANDGGVYGYTF. The DNA for the CDR3 is TGCAGTGCTAATGACGGGGGCGTCTATGGCTACACCTTC.

This sequence joins TRBV27 and TRBJ1-2; the D gene is possibly TRBD1 (5 bases). V lost 0 bases to trimming and J lost 8 bases, with 10 bases between them. The CDR3 sequence is 13 residues long. Germline V gives CDR1 MNHEY, CDR2 SMNVEV (reference sequence). The CDR3 region is CASSLSGGTGYTF. DNA of the CDR3: TGTGCCAGCAGTTTATCCGGGGGGACCGGCTACACCTTC.

The CDR3 region is CASNSRTWGDGYTF. As DNA, the CDR3 is TGTGCCAGCAATTCAAGGACCTGGGGAGATGGCTACACCTTC. The chain uses TRBV6-5 and TRBJ1-2, with D unclear. Looked up from germline, CDR1 is MNHEY and CDR2 is SVGAGI. V dropped 7 bases and J dropped 6 bases, with 18 bases sitting between them. The CDR3 is made up of 14 amino acids.

The genes are TRBV27 and TRBJ1-5; D remains ambiguous. CDR1 MNHEY and CDR2 SMNVEV come from the germline V gene (reference sequence). CDR3 size: 14 residues. Trimming stripped 9 bases from V and 7 bases from J, with 19 bases between. DNA of the CDR3: TGTGCCAGTCCGTGGGAGAAGGTCAACCAGCCCCAGCATTTT. Protein: CASPWEKVNQPQHF.

This sequence joins TRBV15 and TRBJ2-1; 11 bases line up with TRBD2. Germline-derived CDR1 and CDR2 are LNHNV and YYDKDF (reference sequence). The CDR3 spans 20 residues. J was trimmed by 6 bases and V by 0 bases; bases with no gene match: 16. The CDR3 DNA reads TGTGCCACCAGCAGAGATTCTTTCCTCATTCTAGCGGGAGGTCGCAATGAGCAGTTCTTC. This gives the protein CATSRDSFLILAGGRNEQFF. Complete variable domain (other parts from reference TRBV15 and TRBJ2-1): DAMVIQNPRYQVTQFGKPVTLSCSQTLNHNVMYWYQQKSSQAPKLLFHYYDKDFNNEADTPDNFQSRRPNTSFCFLDIRSPGLGDTAMYLCATSRDSFLILAGGRNEQFFGPGTRLTVL.

V usage is TRBV5-4 and J usage is TRBJ1-4; possible D gene TRBD1, 5 bases. This CDR3 is built from 15 residues. V gave up 0 bases and J gave up 8 bases, with 14 bases separating them. Germline assignment: CDR1 SGHNT and CDR2 YYREEE (reference sequence). The CDR3 coding sequence is TGTGCCAGCAGCTTGGATCCGGGGGTAGGGGAAAAACTGTTTTTT. Translation gives CASSLDPGVGEKLFF.

The rearrangement joins TRBV30 to TRBJ2-7, with D possibly being TRBD2 (5 bases). The V gene's germline CDR1 is GTSNPN and CDR2 SVGIG (reference sequence). Between the trimmed V and J ends, which lost 0 bases and 6 bases, there was a span of 15 bases. CDR3 length equals 14 residues. The CDR3 loop is CAWSVAPGNLEQYF. The CDR3 nucleotides read TGTGCCTGGAGTGTAGCTCCCGGGAACCTCGAGCAGTACTTC.

This chain links TRBV2 with TRBJ1-1; D possibly corresponds to TRBD1 (5 bases). Trimming shortened V by 5 bases and J by 1 base, and 11 bases separated the two germline ends. Germline values: CDR1 SNHLY, CDR2 FYNNEI. CDR3 length: 14 residues. The CDR3 protein is CASSLGRSNTEAFF. In nucleotides, the CDR3 is TGTGCCAGCAGTTTGGGACGGTCGAACACTGAAGCTTTCTTT.

DNA of the CDR3: TGTGCCAGCAGCTTAGGGGCTAGCGGGATGTCCTACAATGAGCAGTTCTTC. Its protein is CASSLGASGMSYNEQFF. The chain carries TRBV7-9 and TRBJ2-1, with 9 positions matching TRBD2. Germline CDR1 is SEHNR and CDR2 is FQNEAQ (reference sequence). This CDR3 has 17 amino acids. The V and J ends lost 1 base and 1 base, in that order; junction bases with no gene match: 5.

This clone was observed a single time. The chain links TRBV5-4 to TRBJ1-3; 9 bases map to TRBD1. The CDR3 length is 14 residues. Germline values: CDR1 SGHNT, CDR2 YYREEE (reference sequence). V dropped 2 bases and J dropped 6; count of bases not matched to a gene: 3. The CDR3 region has the DNA TGTGCCAGCAGCTTACAGGGGGCTGTAAACACCATATATTTT. Protein sequence: CASSLQGAVNTIYF.

This chain uses TRBV7-9 with TRBJ1-2; 8 positions agree with TRBD1. The CDR3 length is 13 residues. V trimming: 4 bases; J trimming: 7 bases; junction bases outside the gene matches: 5. Per germline, CDR1 SEHNR and CDR2 FQNEAQ (reference sequence). CDR3 nucleotides: TGTGCCAGCAGCTCCTCGGACAGGGCTGGCTACACCTTC. It is translated as CASSSSDRAGYTF.

The chain uses TRBV18 and TRBJ2-7, with D perhaps TRBD1 (5 bases). Germline CDR1 is KGHSH and CDR2 is LQKENI. V was pared by 5 bases and J by 2 bases, with 13 bases between. The CDR3 contains 14 residues. The CDR3 nucleotides are TGTGCCAGCTCAGAAAGCACAGGAACCTACGAGCAGTACTTC. This codes for CASSESTGTYEQYF.

V usage is TRBV5-1 and J usage is TRBJ2-7, with 12 positions matching TRBD1. CDR3 length: 17 amino acids. Germline CDR1 and CDR2: SGHRS and YFSETQ. V shed 0 bases and J 5 bases; nucleotides not matched to a gene: 9. CDR3 sequence (DNA): TGCGCCAGCAGCTTGGATTCGCTCCGGGACAGGGGGCACGAGCAGTACTTC. Its protein is CASSLDSLRDRGHEQYF.